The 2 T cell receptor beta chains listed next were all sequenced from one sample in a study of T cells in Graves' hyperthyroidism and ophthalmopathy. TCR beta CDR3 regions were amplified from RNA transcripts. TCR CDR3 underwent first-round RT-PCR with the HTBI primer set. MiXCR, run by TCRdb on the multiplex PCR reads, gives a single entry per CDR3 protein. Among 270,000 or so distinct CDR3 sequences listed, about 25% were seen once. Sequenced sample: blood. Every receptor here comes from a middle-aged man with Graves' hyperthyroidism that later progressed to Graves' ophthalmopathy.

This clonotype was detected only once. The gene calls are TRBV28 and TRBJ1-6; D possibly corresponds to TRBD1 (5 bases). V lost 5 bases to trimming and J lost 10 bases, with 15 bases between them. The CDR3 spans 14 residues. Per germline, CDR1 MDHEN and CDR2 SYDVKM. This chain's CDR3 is CASSPWGVSSPLHF. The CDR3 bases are TGTGCCAGCAGTCCCTGGGGGGTTAGCTCACCCCTCCACTTT.

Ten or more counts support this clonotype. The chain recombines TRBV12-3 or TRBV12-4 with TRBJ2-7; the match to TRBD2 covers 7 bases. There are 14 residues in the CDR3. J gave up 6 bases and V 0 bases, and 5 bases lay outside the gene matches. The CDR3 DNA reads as TGTGCCAGCAGTTTAGCGCTGGGGGGGAGCGAGCAGTACTTC. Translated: CASSLALGGSEQYF.